This T cell receptor (beta chain) was sequenced for a study of T cells in tuberculosis. Regarding the study as a whole: T cells binding CD1B-GMM tetramer weakly possibly escaped the sort.

CDR1 is SGHTA and CDR2 is FQGTGA in the germline V gene. CDR3 length equals 16 residues. The V end lost 2 bases, the J end lost 0 bases, and 14 bases lay between the germline ends. Sequencing of TCR-alpha and TCR-beta chains was unpaired. Clones were sequenced by immunoSEQ multiplex PCR, and TCRdb holds only the in-frame ones, with some missing. Here the sample spans roughly 60,000 clones, 65% to 90% being singletons. After thawing and overnight rest, PBMC were stained with GMM-loaded CD1B tetramer, viability dye and anti-CD3 for sorting. C32 glucose monomycolate from Rhodococcus equi was loaded onto the CD1B tetramers. Before cryopreservation, the sorted PBMC lost their CD14-expressing monocytes.

This chain connects TRBV7-3 to TRBJ2-7, with D perhaps TRBD2 (6 bases). The TCR originated in an adult woman with latent tuberculosis. Sample: CD1b-GMM tetramer-negative cells sorted from PBMCs. This chain's CDR3 is CASSLGPSGLSYEQYF. The CDR3 bases are TGTGCCAGCAGCTTAGGGCCATCGGGACTCTCCTACGAGCAGTACTTC.